These 10 T cell receptor beta chains came from one sample sequenced in a study of Graves' ophthalmopathy and Graves' hyperthyroidism. Amplified TCR beta CDR3 regions were obtained using RNA transcripts as template. The first-round RT-PCR employed HTBI primers together with the Qiagen OneStep RT-PCR kit. A multiplex PCR was then performed as the second round. TCRdb reprocessed the multiplex PCR reads via MiXCR and lists one record per CDR3 protein. Of 1 million to 1.3 million distinct CDR3 sequences detected, about 40% appear once; the ten largest clones hold over 8.5%. Sequencing was performed on peripheral blood or thyroid tissue (not recorded which). The receptors originated from an adult man with Graves' hyperthyroidism.

The rearrangement uses TRBV28 and TRBJ1-6, with D possibly matching TRBD1 (5 bases). V shed 4 bases and J shed 8 bases, with 15 bases lying between them. CDR3 length equals 15 residues. Germline CDR1 is MDHEN and CDR2 is SYDVKM. CDR3 residues: CASSSPQGGDSPLHF. The CDR3 nucleotides read TGTGCCAGCAGTTCCCCGCAGGGTGGCGATTCACCCCTCCACTTT.

This clonotype was detected only a few times. The V and J genes are TRBV12-3 or TRBV12-4 and TRBJ1-2, with D perhaps matching TRBD1 (6 bases). The CDR3 has 17 residues. Trimming took 3 bases from V and 1 from J, leaving 18 bases between them. CDR3 protein: CASSFLNRTDLNYGYTF. CDR3 nucleotide sequence: TGTGCCAGCAGTTTTTTGAATCGGACAGACCTTAACTATGGCTACACCTTC.

The chain joins TRBV10-3 to TRBJ1-5, with 7 nucleotides matching TRBD1. The CDR3 has 18 amino acids. CDR1 ENHRY and CDR2 SYGVKD come from the germline V gene. V lost 10 bases and J lost 5; bases outside the gene matches: 23. The CDR3 protein is CASRRPGQPGVWYQPQHF. The CDR3 DNA reads as TGTGCCAGCAGACGACCGGGACAGCCGGGGGTATGGTATCAGCCCCAGCATTTT.

This clonotype was observed a few times. The chain carries TRBV27 and TRBJ1-4, with 8 nucleotides matching TRBD1. Trimming removed 5 bases from V and 7 bases from J; junction bases left unmatched: 15. Germline V gene data show CDR1 as MNHEY and CDR2 as SMNVEV (reference sequence). The CDR3 spans 17 residues. The CDR3 sequence is CASSGGQGLSWGEKLFF. In DNA form, the CDR3 reads TGTGCCAGCAGTGGAGGACAGGGTTTATCTTGGGGTGAAAAACTGTTTTTT. Full variable domain (rest looked up from reference TRBV27 and TRBJ1-4): EAQVTQNPRYLITVTGKKLTVTCSQNMNHEYMSWYRQDPGLGLRQIYYSMNVEVTDKGDVPEGYKVSRKEKRNFPLILESPSPNQTSLYFCASSGGQGLSWGEKLFFGSGTQLSVL.

The chain is built from TRBV15 and TRBJ2-7, with TRBD1 as a possible D gene (7 bases). V lost 1 base to trimming and J lost 3 bases, with 19 bases between them. Per the germline V gene, CDR1 is LNHNV and CDR2 is YYDKDF (reference sequence). The CDR3 is made up of 17 amino acids. CDR3 sequence: CATSRASAGTASYEQYF. CDR3 nucleotides: TGTGCCACCAGCAGAGCCTCGGCGGGGACAGCGAGCTACGAGCAGTACTTC.

This clonotype was found many times. V is TRBV20-1 and J is TRBJ1-2; D gene ambiguous. Germline V lookup: CDR1 DFQATT, CDR2 SNEGSKA (reference sequence). The CDR3 is 12 amino acids. V was shortened by 8 bases and J by 2 bases, with 12 bases between the two germline ends. The CDR3 sequence: CSPPGLNYGYTF. The DNA for the CDR3 is TGCAGTCCCCCAGGTTTAAACTATGGCTACACCTTC.

This clonotype has just a few counts. This chain connects TRBV6-5 to TRBJ2-7; 7 bases match TRBD1. The trim removed 3 bases at V and 6 bases at J, leaving 5 bases unmatched. Germline V gives CDR1 MNHEY, CDR2 SVGAGI. The length of the CDR3 is 13 residues. CDR3 in amino acids: CASSYTGEREQYF. The CDR3 DNA sequence: TGTGCCAGCAGTTATACAGGGGAACGCGAGCAGTACTTC.

The chain recombines TRBV5-1 with TRBJ1-1; 8 positions agree with TRBD1. J gave up 1 base and V 0 bases, and 5 bases lay outside the gene matches. The CDR3 contains 16 residues. Germline V gene data show CDR1 as SGHRS and CDR2 as YFSETQ. The CDR3 spells CASSLGPTGANTEAFF. CDR3 sequence (DNA): TGCGCCAGCAGCTTGGGACCGACAGGGGCGAACACTGAAGCTTTCTTT.

This clonotype was counted ten times or more. The rearrangement joins TRBV7-2 to TRBJ2-7; D might be TRBD1 (6 bases). The V gene's germline CDR1 is SGHTA and CDR2 FQGNSA. The CDR3 has 16 residues. The ends were cut back, 2 bases at V and 0 bases at J, with 14 bases in the middle. The DNA for the CDR3 is TGTGCCAGCAGCTTAAGTCTCAGGGGCAACTCCTACGAGCAGTACTTC. This gives the protein CASSLSLRGNSYEQYF.

The J gene is TRBJ1-6, the V gene TRBV25-1, with a tentative D call TRBD1 (6 bases). From germline, CDR1 is MGHDK and CDR2 SYGVNS. V was shortened by 8 bases and J by 9 bases, with 17 bases between the two germline ends. The CDR3 has 14 amino acids. DNA of the CDR3: TGTGCCAGCCAGTCACTGCAGGGGATTTCACCCCTCCACTTT. Residues: CASQSLQGISPLHF.